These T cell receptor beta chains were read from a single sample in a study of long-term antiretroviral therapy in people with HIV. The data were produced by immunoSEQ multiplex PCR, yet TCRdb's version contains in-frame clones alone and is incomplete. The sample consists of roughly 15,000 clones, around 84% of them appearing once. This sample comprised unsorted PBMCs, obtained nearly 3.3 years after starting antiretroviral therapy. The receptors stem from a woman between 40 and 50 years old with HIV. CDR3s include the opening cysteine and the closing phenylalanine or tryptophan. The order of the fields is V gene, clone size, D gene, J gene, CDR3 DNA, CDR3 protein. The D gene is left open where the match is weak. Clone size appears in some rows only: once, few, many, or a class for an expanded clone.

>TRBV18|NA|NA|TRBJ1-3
TGTGCCAGCTCACCACTCCGAGACGTTCGGGGGAACACCATATATTTT
CASSPLRDVRGNTIYF
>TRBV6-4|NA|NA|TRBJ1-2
TGTGCCAGCAGTCCATCCTGGACGGGAACTACTTATGGCTACACCTTC
CASSPSWTGTTYGYTF
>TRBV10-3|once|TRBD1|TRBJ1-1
TGTGCCATCAGAGACAGGGTGAATCCTGAAGCTTTCTTT
CAIRDRVNPEAFF
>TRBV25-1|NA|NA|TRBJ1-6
TGTGCCAGCAGTGACTGGGTAGGGCCACATAATTCACCCCTCCACTTT
CASSDWVGPHNSPLHF
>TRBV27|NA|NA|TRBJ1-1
TGTGCCAGCCTGGGTGGGGTTTTGAACACTGAAGCTTTCTTT
CASLGGVLNTEAFF
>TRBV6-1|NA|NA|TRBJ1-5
TGTGCCAGCAGCGCCAGAGACGGCCTCAATCAGGCCCAGCATTTT
CASSARDGLNQAQHF
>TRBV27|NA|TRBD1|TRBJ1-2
TGTGCCAGCAGTTTAGGGACAGGGGTTCATAACTATGGCTACACCTTC
CASSLGTGVHNYGYTF
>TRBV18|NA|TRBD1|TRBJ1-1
TGTGCCACCCGAGGACAGGGGAACACTGAAGCTTTCTTT
CATRGQGNTEAFF
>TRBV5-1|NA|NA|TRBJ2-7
TGCGCCAGCAGCTTTAAAGAAAGGAGACGAACTCCCTACGAGCAGTACTTC
CASSFKERRRTPYEQYF
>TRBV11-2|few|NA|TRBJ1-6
TGTGCCAGCAGCGCCCGGGACAATAATTCACCCCTCCACTTT
CASSARDNNSPLHF
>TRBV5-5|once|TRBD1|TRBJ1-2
TGTGCCAGCAGCTTGGGACAGGGCGGGCCCTATGGCTACACCTTC
CASSLGQGGPYGYTF
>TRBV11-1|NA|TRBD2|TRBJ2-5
TGTGCCAGCAGCTTAGGCCCTAGCGGGTTTCAAGAGACCCAGTACTTC
CASSLGPSGFQETQYF
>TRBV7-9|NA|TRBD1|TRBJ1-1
TGTGCCAGCAGGATCGGGACAGGTAACACTGAAGCTTTCTTT
CASRIGTGNTEAFF
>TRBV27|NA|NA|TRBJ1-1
TGTGCCAGCAGTTTAATGCGGAACACTGAAGCTTTCTTT
CASSLMRNTEAFF
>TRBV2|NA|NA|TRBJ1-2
TGTGCCAGAGCGACAGAGACCTATGGCTACACCTTC
CARATETYGYTF
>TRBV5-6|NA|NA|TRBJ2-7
TGTGCCAGCAGCCCTCAAAATGACGGGTACGAGCAGTACTTC
CASSPQNDGYEQYF
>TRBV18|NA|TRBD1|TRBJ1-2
TGTGCCAGCTCAGGGACAGCCGGAGGGAAGGGCTACACCTTC
CASSGTAGGKGYTF
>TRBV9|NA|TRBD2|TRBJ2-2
TGTGCCAGCAGCGCAATTAGCGGGGGGGAGTCCGGGGAGCTGTTTTTT
CASSAISGGESGELFF
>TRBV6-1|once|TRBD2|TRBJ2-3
TGTGCCAGTGCGGGGGGTAGCACAGATACGCAGTATTTT
CASAGGSTDTQYF
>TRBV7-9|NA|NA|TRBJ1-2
TGTGCCAGCAGCGCACAGGGTAACTATGGCTACACCTTC
CASSAQGNYGYTF
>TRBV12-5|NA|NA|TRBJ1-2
TGTGCTAGTGCTCCCCAACACATCTTTGGCTACACCTTC
CASAPQHIFGYTF
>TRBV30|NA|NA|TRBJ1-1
TGTGCCTGGACCGCGTTCGAGAACACTGAAGCTTTCTTT
CAWTAFENTEAFF